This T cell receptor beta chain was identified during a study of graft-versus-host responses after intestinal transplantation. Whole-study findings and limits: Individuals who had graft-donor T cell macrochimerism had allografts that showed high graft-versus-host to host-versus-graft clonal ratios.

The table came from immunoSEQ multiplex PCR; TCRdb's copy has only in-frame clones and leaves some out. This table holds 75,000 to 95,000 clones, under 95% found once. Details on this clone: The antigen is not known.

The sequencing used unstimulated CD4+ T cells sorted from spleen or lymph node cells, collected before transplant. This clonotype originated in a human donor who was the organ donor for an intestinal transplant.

The CDR3 DNA is TGCAGCGTTAGGGGTAAGGAAAACACTGAAGCTTTCTTT. Translated, it gives CSVRGKENTEAFF. The chain uses TRBV29-1 and TRBJ1-1, with a weak D call TRBD1 (5 bases). Germline V gene data show CDR1 as SQVTM and CDR2 as ANQGSEA. The CDR3 is made up of 13 amino acids. V lost 5 bases and J 2 bases, leaving 12 bases between the germline ends.